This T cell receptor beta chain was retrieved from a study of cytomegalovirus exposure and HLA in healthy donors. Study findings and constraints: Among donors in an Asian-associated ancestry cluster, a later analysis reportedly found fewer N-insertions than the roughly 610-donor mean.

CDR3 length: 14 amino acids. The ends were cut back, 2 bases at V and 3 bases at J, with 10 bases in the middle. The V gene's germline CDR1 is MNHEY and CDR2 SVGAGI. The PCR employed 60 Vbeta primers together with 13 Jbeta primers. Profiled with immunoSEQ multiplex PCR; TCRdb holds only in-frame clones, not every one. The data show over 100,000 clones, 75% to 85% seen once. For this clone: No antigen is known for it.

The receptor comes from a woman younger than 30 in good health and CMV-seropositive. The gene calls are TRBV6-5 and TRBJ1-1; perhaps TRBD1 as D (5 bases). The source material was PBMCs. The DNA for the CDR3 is TGTGCCAGCAGTTACGGGCAGGGTTACACTGAAGCTTTCTTT. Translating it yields CASSYGQGYTEAFF.